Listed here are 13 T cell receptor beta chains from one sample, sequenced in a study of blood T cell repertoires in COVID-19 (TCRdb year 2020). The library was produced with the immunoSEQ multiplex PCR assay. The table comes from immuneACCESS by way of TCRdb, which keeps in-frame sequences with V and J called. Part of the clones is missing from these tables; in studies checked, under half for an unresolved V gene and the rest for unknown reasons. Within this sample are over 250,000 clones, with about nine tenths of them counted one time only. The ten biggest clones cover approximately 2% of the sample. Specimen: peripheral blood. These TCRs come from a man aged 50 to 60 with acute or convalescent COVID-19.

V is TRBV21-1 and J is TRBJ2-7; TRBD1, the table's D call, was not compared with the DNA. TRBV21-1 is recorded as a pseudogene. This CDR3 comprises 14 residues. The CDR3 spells CASTNPGQNYEQYF. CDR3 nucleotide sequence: TGTGCCAGCACAAACCCGGGACAGAACTACGAGCAGTACTTC.

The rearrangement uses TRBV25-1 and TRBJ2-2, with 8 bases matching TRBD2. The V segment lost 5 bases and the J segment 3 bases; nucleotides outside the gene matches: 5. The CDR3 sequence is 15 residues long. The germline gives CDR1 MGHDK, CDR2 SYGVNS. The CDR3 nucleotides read TGTGCCAGCAGTACGGGGGGGGCGGACACCGGGGAGCTGTTTTTT. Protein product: CASSTGGADTGELFF.

CDR3 region: CASTVSGRQETQYF. CDR3 sequence (DNA): TGTGCCAGCACGGTCTCAGGCCGGCAAGAGACCCAGTACTTC. The J gene is TRBJ2-5, the V gene TRBV2; D is unclear. The V end lost 7 bases, the J end lost 2 bases, and 14 bases lay between the germline ends. The CDR3 length is 14 residues. Per the germline V gene, CDR1 is SNHLY and CDR2 is FYNNEI.

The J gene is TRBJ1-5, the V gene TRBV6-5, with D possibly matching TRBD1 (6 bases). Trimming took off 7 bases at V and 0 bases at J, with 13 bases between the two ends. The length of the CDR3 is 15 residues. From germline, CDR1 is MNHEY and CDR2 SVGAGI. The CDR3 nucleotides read TGTGCCAGCACCTCCGGACAGTATAGCAATCAGCCCCAGCATTTT. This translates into CASTSGQYSNQPQHF.

The CDR3 coding sequence is TGTGCCAGCAGTCCCAACTTGGGACAGAGTAATGAAAAACTGTTTTTT. The encoded protein is CASSPNLGQSNEKLFF. The chain is built from TRBV6-6 and TRBJ1-4, with 7 bases identical to TRBD1. CDR1 is MNHNY and CDR2 is SVGAGI in the germline V gene (reference sequence). The V gene end was trimmed by 5 bases and the J gene end by 4 bases; junction bases not matched to a gene: 10. This CDR3 contains 16 residues.

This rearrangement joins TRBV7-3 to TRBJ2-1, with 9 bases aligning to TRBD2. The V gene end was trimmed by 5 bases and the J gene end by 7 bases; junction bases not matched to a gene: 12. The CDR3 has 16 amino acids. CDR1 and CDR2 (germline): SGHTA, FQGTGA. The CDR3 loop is CASSPIGGGDGNEQFF. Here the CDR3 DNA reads TGTGCCAGCAGCCCCATAGGCGGGGGGGACGGGAATGAGCAGTTCTTC.

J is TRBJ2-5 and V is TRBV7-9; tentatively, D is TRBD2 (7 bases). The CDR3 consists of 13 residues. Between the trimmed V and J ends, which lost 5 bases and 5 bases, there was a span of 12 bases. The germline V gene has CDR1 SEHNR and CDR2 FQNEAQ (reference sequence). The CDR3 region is CASSPGGGETQYF. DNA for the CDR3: TGTGCCAGCAGCCCGGGGGGCGGGGAGACCCAGTACTTC.

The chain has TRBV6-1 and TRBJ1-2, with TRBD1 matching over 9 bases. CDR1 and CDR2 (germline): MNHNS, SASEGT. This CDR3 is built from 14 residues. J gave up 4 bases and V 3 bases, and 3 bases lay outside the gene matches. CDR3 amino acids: CASSEATGGYGYTF. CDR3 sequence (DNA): TGTGCCAGCAGTGAGGCGACAGGGGGCTATGGCTACACCTTC.

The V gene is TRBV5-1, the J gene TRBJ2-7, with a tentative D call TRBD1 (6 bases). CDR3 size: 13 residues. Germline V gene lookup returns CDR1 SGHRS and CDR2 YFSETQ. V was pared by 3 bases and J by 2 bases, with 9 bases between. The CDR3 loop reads CASSWTDAYEQYF. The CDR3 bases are TGCGCCAGCAGCTGGACAGATGCCTACGAGCAGTACTTC.

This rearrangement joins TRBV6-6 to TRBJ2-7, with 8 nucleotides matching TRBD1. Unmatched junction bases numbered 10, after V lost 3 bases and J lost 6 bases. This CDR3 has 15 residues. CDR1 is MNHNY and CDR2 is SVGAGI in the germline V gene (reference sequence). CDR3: CASSYPTGGGGEQYF. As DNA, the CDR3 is TGTGCCAGCAGTTATCCCACAGGGGGTGGAGGCGAGCAGTACTTC.

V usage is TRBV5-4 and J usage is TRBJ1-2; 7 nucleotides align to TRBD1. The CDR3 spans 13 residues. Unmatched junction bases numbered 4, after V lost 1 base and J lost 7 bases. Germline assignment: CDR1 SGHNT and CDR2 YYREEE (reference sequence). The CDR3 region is CASSLQGDGGYTF. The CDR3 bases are TGTGCCAGCAGCTTGCAGGGGGATGGTGGCTACACCTTC.

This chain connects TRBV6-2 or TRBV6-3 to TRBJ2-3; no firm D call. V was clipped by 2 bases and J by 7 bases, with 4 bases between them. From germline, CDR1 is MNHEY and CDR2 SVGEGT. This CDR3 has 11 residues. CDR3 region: CASSYPYTQYF. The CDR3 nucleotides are TGTGCCAGCAGTTACCCTTATACGCAGTATTTT.

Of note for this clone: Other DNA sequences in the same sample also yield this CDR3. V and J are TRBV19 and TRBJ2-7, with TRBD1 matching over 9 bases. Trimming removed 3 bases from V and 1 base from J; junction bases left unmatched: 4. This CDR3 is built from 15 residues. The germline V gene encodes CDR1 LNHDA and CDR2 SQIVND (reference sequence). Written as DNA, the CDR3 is TGTGCCAGTAGTATCCCCGGGACAGGGTCCTACGAGCAGTACTTC. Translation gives CASSIPGTGSYEQYF.